The 25 T cell receptor beta chains below all came from one sample that was sequenced in a study of blood T cell repertoires in COVID-19. The protocol was immunoSEQ multiplex PCR, while the TCRdb copy is restricted to in-frame clones and leaves out a portion. The sample lists fewer than 400,000 clones, around nine tenths seen once, with around 9.3% in the top ten. Sequenced material: PBMCs or T cells enriched from blood (not recorded which). These receptors all stem from a woman between 50 and 59 years old who had recovered from COVID-19.

The chain recombines TRBV5-8 with TRBJ2-1; D might be TRBD2 (6 bases). The CDR3 is made up of 15 amino acids. Trimming left V 0 bases short and J 9 bases short, with 16 bases between. The V gene's germline CDR1 is SGHTS and CDR2 YDEGEE. CDR3 in amino acids: CASSLAGTPRSEQFF. The CDR3 region has the DNA TGTGCCAGCAGCTTGGCCGGGACTCCCCGGAGTGAGCAGTTCTTC. Full variable domain (outside the CDR3, taken from reference TRBV5-8 and TRBJ2-1): EAGVTQSPTHLIKTRGQQATLRCSPISGHTSVYWYQQALGLGLQFLLWYDEGEERNRGNFPPRFSGRQFPNYSSELNVNALELEDSALYLCASSLAGTPRSEQFFGPGTRLTVL.

The chain is built from TRBV6-5 and TRBJ2-3; weak D call: TRBD2 (6 bases). The CDR3 has 15 amino acids. Germline V lookup: CDR1 MNHEY, CDR2 SVGAGI. Trimming took off 2 bases at V and 2 bases at J, with 11 bases between the two ends. The CDR3: CASSYGGAITDTQYF. For the CDR3, the DNA is TGTGCCAGCAGTTACGGCGGGGCGATCACAGATACGCAGTATTTT.

The rearrangement uses TRBV3-1 (or the pseudogene TRBV3-2) and TRBJ2-2; D is possibly TRBD2 (5 bases). The germline CDR1 and CDR2 sequences are LGHDT and YNNKEL (reference sequence). This CDR3 spans 12 amino acids. Trimming took off 4 bases at V and 15 bases at J, with 15 bases between the two ends. In nucleotides, the CDR3 is TGTGCCAGCAGCCCTTACCGGGGAGAGGTGTTTTTT. Translated: CASSPYRGEVFF.

The CDR3 here is CASGIEGNYGYTF. In DNA, the CDR3 is TGCGCCAGCGGCATTGAGGGTAACTATGGCTACACCTTC. This sequence joins TRBV5-1 and TRBJ1-2; D remains ambiguous. This CDR3 has 13 residues. Germline CDR1 reads SGHRS; CDR2 reads YFSETQ. V was trimmed by 7 bases and J by 1 base, leaving 11 bases between them. Full variable domain (rest looked up from reference TRBV5-1 and TRBJ1-2): KAGVTQTPRYLIKTRGQQVTLSCSPISGHRSVSWYQQTPGQGLQFLFEYFSETQRNKGNFPGRFSGRQFSNSRSEMNVSTLELGDSALYLCASGIEGNYGYTFGSGTRLTVV.

The V and J genes are TRBV7-2 and TRBJ2-7; TRBD1 agrees at 9 bases. V lost 5 bases to trimming and J lost 2 bases; unmatched junction nucleotides: 10. CDR3 length equals 16 residues. From germline, CDR1 is SGHTA and CDR2 FQGNSA. Written as DNA, the CDR3 is TGTGCCAGCAGCGGGACAGGGCGAACCCTGACCTACGAGCAGTACTTC. Its protein is CASSGTGRTLTYEQYF.

J is TRBJ1-2 and V is TRBV5-6, with 9 bases that match TRBD1. V dropped 6 bases and J dropped 6; count of bases not matched to a gene: 6. The germline V gene has CDR1 SGHDT and CDR2 YYEEEE. The CDR3 length is 13 residues. CDR3 in amino acids: CASTPGTGNGYTF. CDR3 sequence (DNA): TGTGCCAGCACCCCCGGGACAGGGAATGGCTACACCTTC.

The genes are TRBV2 and TRBJ1-2; possible D gene TRBD1, 5 bases. The V and J ends lost 7 bases and 5 bases respectively, with 14 bases between them. Germline-derived CDR1 and CDR2 are SNHLY and FYNNEI. The CDR3 is 13 amino acids. The CDR3 DNA reads as TGTGCCAGCACCAGGGAAGGGCTATATGGCTACACCTTC. It encodes CASTREGLYGYTF.

The genes are TRBV7-2 and TRBJ1-1; TRBD1 aligns across 10 bases. This CDR3 is built from 15 residues. CDR1 is SGHTA and CDR2 is FQGNSA in the germline V gene. Trimming at V came to 5 bases and at J to 5 bases, leaving 8 bases not matched to a gene. CDR3 in amino acids: CASSADRGRGTEAFF. The CDR3 coding sequence is TGTGCCAGCAGCGCAGACAGGGGGCGGGGAACTGAAGCTTTCTTT.

V gene TRBV3-1 (or the pseudogene TRBV3-2) combines with J gene TRBJ2-1, with D perhaps TRBD2 (7 bases). The V gene's germline CDR1 is LGHDT and CDR2 YNNKEL (reference sequence). This CDR3 contains 17 residues. V was cut by 0 bases and J by 0 bases, with 12 bases left in between. Here the CDR3 reads CASSQDTGGPSYNEQFF. For the CDR3, the DNA is TGTGCCAGCAGCCAAGATACGGGGGGCCCCTCCTACAATGAGCAGTTCTTC.

The chain uses TRBV30 and TRBJ1-6; D ambiguous. Trimming pared 0 bases from V and 7 bases from J, leaving 13 bases between. Per the germline V gene, CDR1 is GTSNPN and CDR2 is SVGIG (reference sequence). The CDR3 length is 15 residues. This CDR3 is CAWSVQWQANSPLHF. The CDR3 DNA reads as TGTGCCTGGAGTGTACAATGGCAGGCAAATTCACCCCTCCACTTT.

V is TRBV6-5 and J is TRBJ2-2; TRBD2 aligns across 9 bases. Losses at the gene ends were 6 bases for V and 3 bases for J; bases not matched to a gene: 2. Per the germline V gene, CDR1 is MNHEY and CDR2 is SVGAGI. The CDR3 consists of 14 residues. The CDR3 spells CASRRGGDTGELFF. DNA for the CDR3: TGTGCCAGCAGGCGGGGGGGCGACACCGGGGAGCTGTTTTTT.

This clone was observed a handful of times. The chain links TRBV7-9 to TRBJ1-2; the D gene is possibly TRBD1 (6 bases). CDR1 is SEHNR and CDR2 is FQNEAQ in the germline V gene (reference sequence). The CDR3 is made up of 15 amino acids. Trimming took off 5 bases at V and 8 bases at J, with 21 bases between the two ends. Here the CDR3 reads CASSRTQGDVGGYTF. For the CDR3, the DNA is TGTGCCAGCAGCCGCACACAGGGAGATGTTGGGGGCTACACCTTC. The full variable domain, rest sourced from reference TRBV7-9 and TRBJ1-2, is DTGVSQNPRHKITKRGQNVTFRCDPISEHNRLYWYRQTLGQGPEFLTYFQNEAQLEKSRLLSDRFSAERPKGSFSTLEIQRTEQGDSAMYLCASSRTQGDVGGYTFGSGTRLTVV.

The rearrangement links TRBV2 to TRBJ1-1; perhaps TRBD1 as D (5 bases). The CDR3 has 13 amino acids. CDR1 is SNHLY, CDR2 FYNNEI, per germline. The V gene lost 6 bases and the J gene lost 1 base, with 9 bases spanning the gap. As DNA, the CDR3 is TGTGCCAGCAGGGCGACAGCGAACACTGAAGCTTTCTTT. The encoded protein is CASRATANTEAFF.

This chain connects TRBV3-1 (or the pseudogene TRBV3-2) to TRBJ2-1; perhaps TRBD2 as D (7 bases). The CDR3 is 13 residues long. CDR1 is LGHDT, CDR2 YNNKEL, per germline (reference sequence). V lost 4 bases to trimming and J lost 6 bases, with 10 bases between them. As DNA, the CDR3 is TGTGCCAGCAGCCGGGGGGGGCTCAATGAGCAGTTCTTC. Residues: CASSRGGLNEQFF.

The chain uses TRBV7-8 and TRBJ2-5, with D possibly being TRBD2 (6 bases). Trimming left V 5 bases short and J 4 bases short, with 17 bases between. The germline V gene encodes CDR1 SGHVS and CDR2 FQNEAQ. CDR3 length equals 15 residues. The CDR3 nucleotides are TGTGCCAGCAGCCCCGGACGGGGGAGAGGAGAGACCCAGTACTTC. This codes for CASSPGRGRGETQYF.

This clone was seen repeatedly, ten times or more. This chain joins TRBV5-1 and TRBJ1-1; D unresolved. The germline gives CDR1 SGHRS, CDR2 YFSETQ. The CDR3 sequence is 15 residues long. V lost 1 base, J lost 2 bases, and 12 bases lay in between. CDR3 region: CASSLRVGSNTEAFF. The CDR3 nucleotides read TGCGCCAGCAGCTTGAGGGTGGGGAGTAACACTGAAGCTTTCTTT.

The rearrangement uses TRBV6-5 and TRBJ1-4, with 7 bases matching TRBD1. CDR3 size: 14 residues. The V segment lost 7 bases and the J segment 8 bases; nucleotides outside the gene matches: 10. Germline V CDR1 and CDR2: MNHEY, SVGAGI. DNA of the CDR3: TGTGCCAGCACACTGACAGGGCAGAGCGAAAAACTGTTTTTT. It is translated as CASTLTGQSEKLFF.

The chain combines TRBV6-1 with TRBJ1-4; possible D gene TRBD1, 6 bases. Germline V gene data show CDR1 as MNHNS and CDR2 as SASEGT. V shed 3 bases and J shed 7 bases, with 12 bases lying between them. The CDR3 is 14 residues long. CDR3 DNA sequence: TGTGCCAGCAGTGAGCAGGGGACGGCTGAAAAACTGTTTTTT. Translating gives CASSEQGTAEKLFF.

This clone came up once. The chain is built from TRBV10-3 and TRBJ1-5; D unresolved. CDR3 length: 12 residues. Trimming took 2 bases from V and 6 from J, leaving 5 bases between them. Germline-derived CDR1 and CDR2 are ENHRY and SYGVKD. For the CDR3, the DNA is TGTGCCATCAGTGAGGTTAGTCAGCCCCAGCATTTT. Protein: CAISEVSQPQHF.

The chain joins TRBV28 to TRBJ1-6; a weak D match, TRBD1 (5 bases). The V end lost 10 bases, the J end lost 7 bases, and 14 bases lay between the germline ends. There are 13 residues in the CDR3. Per germline, CDR1 MDHEN and CDR2 SYDVKM. The CDR3 here is CAIARGGNSPLHF. Here the CDR3 DNA reads TGTGCCATCGCACGGGGGGGGAATTCACCCCTCCACTTT.

The rearrangement uses TRBV5-1 and TRBJ2-1; 10 nucleotides match TRBD1. CDR1 is SGHRS and CDR2 is YFSETQ in the germline V gene. The CDR3 covers 17 residues. V lost 3 bases, J lost 4 bases, and 10 bases stayed unmatched. DNA of the CDR3: TGCGCCAGCAGCTCGCGGGACAGGGGATACTTTTACAATGAGCAGTTCTTC. Its protein product is CASSSRDRGYFYNEQFF.

This chain connects TRBV29-1 to TRBJ2-7, with D possibly matching TRBD1 (5 bases). With 0 bases removed from V and 1 base from J, the gap between germline ends came to 7 bases. Germline V CDR1 and CDR2: SQVTM, ANQGSEA. The CDR3 spans 13 residues. The DNA of the CDR3 is TGCAGCGTTGAAGAGCCAGGGTCCTACGAGCAGTACTTC. Translating gives CSVEEPGSYEQYF.

The rearrangement joins TRBV30 to TRBJ2-7; possibly TRBD2 for D (6 bases). Looked up from germline, CDR1 is GTSNPN and CDR2 is SVGIG (reference sequence). Trimming stripped 0 bases from V and 3 bases from J, with 9 bases between. The CDR3 totals 13 residues. This CDR3 is CAWSVAGGYEQYF. CDR3 nucleotide sequence: TGTGCCTGGAGTGTGGCCGGGGGCTACGAGCAGTACTTC.

The chain recombines TRBV4-1 with TRBJ2-3; 8 bases fit TRBD2. The junction had 23 bases not matched to a gene; V was cut back by 3 bases and J by 3 bases. The CDR3 totals 21 residues. Germline V CDR1 and CDR2: MGHRA, YSYEKL. Here the CDR3 DNA reads TGCGCCAGCAGCCATAGCGATTCCCCTAGAGTACGGGGGGGGGCAACAGATACGCAGTATTTT. Translating gives CASSHSDSPRVRGGATDTQYF.

The J gene is TRBJ1-6, the V gene TRBV5-6; no definite D call. The germline CDR1 and CDR2 sequences are SGHDT and YYEEEE. The CDR3 consists of 16 residues. The ends were cut back, 4 bases at V and 7 bases at J, with 18 bases in the middle. In DNA form, the CDR3 reads TGTGCCAGCAGCCAGGTCTCCGGGATTCCGAATTCACCCCTCCACTTT. This sequence encodes CASSQVSGIPNSPLHF.